The sequence of this T cell receptor beta chain was determined in a study of human T cells and chemical hapten exposure. Whole-study context: Each patient's scalp received weekly diphenylcyclopropenone throughout the roughly 24-week study. Findings and limits, study-wide: TCRs exceeding 1 in 1000 frequency stayed unchanged with DPC sensitization.

The CDR3 spans 13 residues. V lost 3 bases and J lost 4, with 9 bases in between. CDR1 is KGHSH, CDR2 LQKENI, per germline. This clonotype has at least ten counts. Its antigen is undetermined. Stated time point: patch test 3, about 24 weeks after DPC sensitization. Regarding treatment: therapeutic diphenylcyclopropenone sensitization with weekly scalp DPC. Blood sampling occurred before each patch-test application. From the RACE reads, TCRdb called clonotypes with MiXCR, one entry per CDR3 protein. The data show about 92,000 distinct CDR3 sequences, with about a tenth seen just once and more than 0.85% held by the top ten.

Specimen: whole blood, collected in connection with sensitization to the hapten diphenylcyclopropenone (DPC). The receptor's source is a woman aged 30 to 39 with alopecia areata. Some clones in this sample may be carry-over from other donors' samples. This sequence joins TRBV18 and TRBJ1-2, with unresolved D. CDR3 DNA sequence: TGTGCCAGCTCACCGGACGGGCGCTATGGCTACACCTTC. Amino acid sequence: CASSPDGRYGYTF.